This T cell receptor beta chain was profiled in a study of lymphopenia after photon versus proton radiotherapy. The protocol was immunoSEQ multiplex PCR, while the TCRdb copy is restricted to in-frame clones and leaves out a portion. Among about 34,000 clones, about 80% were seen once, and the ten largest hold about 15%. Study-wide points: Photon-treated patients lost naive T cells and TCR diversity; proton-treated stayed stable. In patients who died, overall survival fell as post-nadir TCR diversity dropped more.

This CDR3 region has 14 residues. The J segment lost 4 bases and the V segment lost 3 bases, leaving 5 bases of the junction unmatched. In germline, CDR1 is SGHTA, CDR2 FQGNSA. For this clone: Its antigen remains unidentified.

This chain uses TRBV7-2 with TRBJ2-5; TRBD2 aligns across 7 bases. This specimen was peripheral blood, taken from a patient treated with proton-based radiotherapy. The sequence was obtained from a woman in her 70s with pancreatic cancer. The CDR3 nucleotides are TGTGCCAGCAGCTTTCTAGGCGGGAGAGAGACCCAGTACTTC. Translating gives CASSFLGGRETQYF.